Below, 21 T cell receptor beta chains from the same sample are listed, as sequenced in a study of radiotherapy plus CTLA-4 blockade in lung cancer. Assay used: immunoSEQ multiplex PCR; TCRdb lists only in-frame clones, some missing. The repertoire holds around 99,000 clones, with around 88% as singletons. The starting material was peripheral blood, obtained from a patient treated with radiotherapy plus ipilimumab. These receptors were collected from a human donor with non-small cell lung cancer that progressed on radiotherapy plus ipilimumab.

The V and J genes are TRBV6-1 and TRBJ1-1; D may be TRBD1 (6 bases). Germline CDR1 is MNHNS and CDR2 is SASEGT. Deletions cut 0 bases from V and 11 bases from J, with 16 bases between. The CDR3 contains 14 residues. The CDR3: CASSEAGMGAHAFF. In DNA form, the CDR3 reads TGTGCCAGCAGTGAAGCGGGCATGGGGGCGCATGCTTTCTTT.

This chain joins TRBV19 and TRBJ2-4; 7 bases map to TRBD1. This CDR3 has 16 amino acids. J gave up 0 bases and V 5 bases, and 7 bases lay outside the gene matches. Per germline, CDR1 LNHDA and CDR2 SQIVND (reference sequence). The CDR3: CASSFGTALAKNIQYF. The DNA for the CDR3 is TGTGCCAGTAGTTTTGGGACAGCCTTAGCCAAAAACATTCAGTACTTC.

V is TRBV29-1 and J is TRBJ2-3, with 8 nucleotides matching TRBD1. CDR1 and CDR2 from the germline V gene are SQVTM and ANQGSEA. The CDR3 length is 12 residues. CDR3 nucleotide sequence: TGCTTGGGACAGGTGGCCACAGATACGCAGTATTTT. Amino acids: CLGQVATDTQYF.

The rearrangement links TRBV29-1 to TRBJ2-1; 10 bases are shared with TRBD2. V lost 1 base to trimming and J lost 9 bases; unmatched junction nucleotides: 6. Germline values: CDR1 SQVTM, CDR2 ANQGSEA. The CDR3 is 14 amino acids. The CDR3 coding sequence is TGCAGCGTTGAAGTACTAGCGGGAAATGGTGAGCAGTTCTTC. Translating it yields CSVEVLAGNGEQFF.

The chain has TRBV18 and TRBJ2-2; 8 bases fit TRBD1. This CDR3 is built from 17 residues. CDR1 KGHSH and CDR2 LQKENI come from the germline V gene. After removal of 4 bases from V and 0 bases from J, the junction contained 7 bases not matched to a gene. The CDR3 region has the DNA TGTGCCAGCTCACGACAGGGGCCCCCCGCGAACACCGGGGAGCTGTTTTTT. The encoded protein is CASSRQGPPANTGELFF.

Here the CDR3 DNA reads TGTGCCAGCAGCACAGATACGCAGTATTTT. Translating it yields CASSTDTQYF. The gene calls are TRBV2 and TRBJ2-3, with D unclear. V gave up 6 bases and J gave up 2 bases, with 0 bases separating them. Germline V gene sequence: CDR1 SNHLY, CDR2 FYNNEI. The CDR3 totals 10 residues. The complete variable domain, with remaining parts taken from reference TRBV2 and TRBJ2-3, reads EPEVTQTPSHQVTQMGQEVILRCVPISNHLYFYWYRQILGQKVEFLVSFYNNEISEKSEIFDDQFSVERPDGSNFTLKIRSTKLEDSAMYFCASSTDTQYFGPGTRLTVL.

The chain links TRBV13 to TRBJ2-7; D is possibly TRBD2 (6 bases). Germline CDR1 reads PRHDT; CDR2 reads FYEKMQ (reference sequence). V was pared by 5 bases and J by 3 bases, with 20 bases between. The CDR3 is made up of 16 amino acids. CDR3 bases: TGTGCCAGCAGCCTTAGGCGGGTCCGGGGAGGCTACGAGCAGTACTTC. It codes for CASSLRRVRGGYEQYF.

The genes are TRBV28 and TRBJ2-1; D unclear. This CDR3 spans 15 amino acids. V lost 6 bases to trimming and J lost 2 bases, with 14 bases between them. Germline CDR1 reads MDHEN; CDR2 reads SYDVKM. The CDR3 DNA sequence: TGTGCCAGCAGGAGACTGACCAATACCTACAATGAGCAGTTCTTC. It codes for CASRRLTNTYNEQFF.

CDR3 nucleotide sequence: TGTGCCAGAAGGGAAGGATTTGGGATAGCCAAAAACATTCAGTACTTC. This encodes CARREGFGIAKNIQYF. This sequence joins TRBV5-3 and TRBJ2-4; the D is unclear. TRBV5-3 is marked as an open reading frame, function uncertain. V shed 5 bases and J shed 0 bases, with 15 bases lying between them. There are 16 residues in the CDR3.

This chain links TRBV5-1 with TRBJ2-5; possibly TRBD2 for D (5 bases). The V gene's germline CDR1 is SGHRS and CDR2 YFSETQ. CDR3 length: 14 amino acids. V lost 0 bases and J lost 2, with 8 bases in between. The CDR3 bases are TGCGCCAGCAGCTTGGTGTCGGGACAAGAGACCCAGTACTTC. As protein: CASSLVSGQETQYF.

The chain employs TRBV27 and TRBJ1-2; TRBD1 matches 9 bases. J gave up 11 bases and V 6 bases, and 13 bases lay outside the gene matches. Germline V gives CDR1 MNHEY, CDR2 SMNVEV (reference sequence). This CDR3 region has 14 residues. CDR3 sequence: CASSPKSRDRAYTF. The DNA for the CDR3 is TGTGCCAGCAGCCCTAAATCCCGGGACAGGGCATACACCTTC.

The V gene is TRBV19, the J gene TRBJ1-5; D is uncertain. CDR1 and CDR2 from the germline V gene are LNHDA and SQIVND (reference sequence). V was clipped by 0 bases and J by 7 bases, with 10 bases between them. The CDR3 contains 14 residues. The CDR3 DNA reads as TGTGCCAGTAGTATAGATCCCTCTAGACAGCCCCAGCATTTT. It encodes CASSIDPSRQPQHF. Variable domain in full (rest from reference TRBV19 and TRBJ1-5): DGGITQSPKYLFRKEGQNVTLSCEQNLNHDAMYWYRQDPGQGLRLIYYSQIVNDFQKGDIAEGYSVSREKKESFPLTVTSAQKNPTAFYLCASSIDPSRQPQHFGDGTRLSIL.

This rearrangement joins TRBV18 to TRBJ2-7; perhaps TRBD1 as D (5 bases). The V and J ends lost 3 bases and 7 bases respectively, with 10 bases between them. Germline V gene data show CDR1 as KGHSH and CDR2 as LQKENI. The CDR3 is 12 amino acids. The CDR3 nucleotides are TGTGCCAGCTCACCGGGGCAGGCGGAGCAGTACTTC. This gives the protein CASSPGQAEQYF.

This clone was recorded once. The CDR3 nucleotides read TGTGCCAGTAGTATCTCAGTCCCAGATACGCAGTATTTT. Protein: CASSISVPDTQYF. This chain links TRBV19 with TRBJ2-3; D is undetermined. Germline V CDR1 and CDR2: LNHDA, SQIVND (reference sequence). The CDR3 runs to 13 residues. Trimming pared 3 bases from V and 4 bases from J, leaving 8 bases between.

This clone was detected a few times. The chain employs TRBV27 and TRBJ2-1; D is perhaps TRBD1 or TRBD2 (6 bases each). The V gene's germline CDR1 is MNHEY and CDR2 SMNVEV (reference sequence). Between the trimmed V and J ends, which lost 5 bases and 10 bases, there was a span of 9 bases. This CDR3 contains 11 residues. Written as DNA, the CDR3 is TGTGCCAGCAGTCGGGGGACAGAGCAGTTCTTC. It yields the protein CASSRGTEQFF.

The chain recombines TRBV5-1 with TRBJ2-7, with 15 bases identical to TRBD2. CDR1 is SGHRS, CDR2 YFSETQ, per germline. CDR3 length: 18 residues. V was clipped by 4 bases and J by 0 bases; unmatched bases: 8. The CDR3, as DNA: TGCGCCAGCAGCGCAGGACTAGCGGGAGGGCCTAGCTCCTACGAGCAGTACTTC. The encoded protein is CASSAGLAGGPSSYEQYF.

The gene calls are TRBV7-2 and TRBJ2-2, with D unresolved. CDR3 length: 15 residues. The V end was cut by 2 bases, the J end by 5 bases, with 12 bases between. CDR1 and CDR2 from the germline V gene are SGHTA and FQGNSA. The CDR3 DNA follows: TGTGCCAGCAGCTTATCGCAGCTCCGGACCGGGGAGCTGTTTTTT. Encoded protein: CASSLSQLRTGELFF.

CDR3: CASSVQGSRAFF. In DNA, the CDR3 is TGTGCCAGTAGCGTCCAGGGATCGCGAGCTTTCTTT. The V call is TRBV19, the J call TRBJ1-1; TRBD1 might be the D (5 bases). V shed 6 bases and J shed 10 bases, with 15 bases lying between them. The CDR3 totals 12 residues. Germline V gene lookup returns CDR1 LNHDA and CDR2 SQIVND (reference sequence). The full variable domain, completed using reference TRBV19 and TRBJ1-1, is DGGITQSPKYLFRKEGQNVTLSCEQNLNHDAMYWYRQDPGQGLRLIYYSQIVNDFQKGDIAEGYSVSREKKESFPLTVTSAQKNPTAFYLCASSVQGSRAFFGQGTRLTVV.

The chain uses TRBV25-1 and TRBJ2-1, with 8 bases lining up with TRBD1. CDR1 and CDR2 from the germline V gene are MGHDK and SYGVNS. The CDR3 is 17 amino acids. With 5 bases clipped from V and 5 bases from J, the junction kept 14 bases outside the gene matches. The CDR3, as DNA: TGTGCCAGCAGTTGCGAGAGACAGGGGTTAGGGGACAATGAGCAGTTCTTC. It translates to CASSCERQGLGDNEQFF.

This clone has a single count. J is TRBJ2-1 and V is TRBV27; D possibly uses TRBD1 or TRBD2 (5 bases each). The V gene's germline CDR1 is MNHEY and CDR2 SMNVEV (reference sequence). CDR3 length: 13 residues. Trimming removed 5 bases from V and 5 bases from J, with 10 bases in between. The CDR3 coding sequence is TGTGCCAGCAGTCGGCAGGGAGACAATGAGCAGTTCTTC. Translated, it gives CASSRQGDNEQFF.

V is TRBV25-1 and J is TRBJ2-1; 7 bases agree with TRBD2. The ends lost 3 bases at V and 0 bases at J; junction bases unmatched: 5. The germline V gene encodes CDR1 MGHDK and CDR2 SYGVNS. CDR3 length equals 16 residues. The CDR3 protein is CASSDPSGSSYNEQFF. As DNA, the CDR3 is TGTGCCAGCAGTGACCCTAGCGGAAGCTCCTACAATGAGCAGTTCTTC.